This T cell receptor beta chain was sequenced during a study of cytomegalovirus exposure and HLA in healthy donors. Study-wide results and limits: According to the study, 160 or so TCR beta chains were cytomegalovirus-associated. Later on, an analysis found that several of the most significant clusters appeared to be linked to common viral pathogens, which included parvovirus B19. Later on, a genetic analysis was performed. It linked a missense variant in DCLRE1C with V- and J-gene trimming of TCR beta.

About this clone itself: The target antigen is unknown.

V was clipped by 8 bases and J by 3 bases; unmatched bases: 15. Germline lookup yields CDR1 MNHEY and CDR2 SMNVEV (reference sequence). This CDR3 has 18 amino acids. The PCR contained 60 Vbeta and 13 Jbeta primers. Original data processing: About 10 million shared chains were among approximately 87 million unique TCR beta chains counted in a later analysis. Only in-frame clones appear in the TCRdb table, and some are missing; sequencing was by immunoSEQ multiplex PCR. D and trimming were read from the DNA, whereas the V and J calls and clone size are those reported in that table. The sample includes 180,000 or so clones, about 77% seen only once; the top ten take approximately 2.6%.

Sequenced material: PBMCs. This sequence was found in a female donor in good health and CMV-seronegative. This chain links TRBV27 with TRBJ2-1, with 11 bases matching TRBD2. The CDR3 region is CASLGGASGRNSYNEQFF. The CDR3 DNA sequence: TGTGCCAGCCTCGGGGGGGCTAGCGGGAGGAACAGCTACAATGAGCAGTTCTTC.